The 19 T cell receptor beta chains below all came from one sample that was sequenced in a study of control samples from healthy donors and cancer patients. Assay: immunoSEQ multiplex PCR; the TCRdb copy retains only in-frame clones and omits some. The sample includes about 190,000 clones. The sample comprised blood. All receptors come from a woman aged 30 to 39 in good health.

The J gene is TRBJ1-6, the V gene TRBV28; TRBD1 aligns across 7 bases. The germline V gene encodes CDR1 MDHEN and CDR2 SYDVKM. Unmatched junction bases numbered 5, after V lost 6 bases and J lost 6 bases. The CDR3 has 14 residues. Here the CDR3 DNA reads TGTGCCAGCAGCTGGGGACAGCCTAATTCACCCCTCCACTTT. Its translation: CASSWGQPNSPLHF.

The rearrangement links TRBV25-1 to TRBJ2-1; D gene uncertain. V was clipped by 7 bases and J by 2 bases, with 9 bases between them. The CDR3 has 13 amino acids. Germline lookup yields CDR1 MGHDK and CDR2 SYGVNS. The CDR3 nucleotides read TGTGCCAGCAAGAGGCAGGCCTACAATGAGCAGTTCTTC. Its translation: CASKRQAYNEQFF.

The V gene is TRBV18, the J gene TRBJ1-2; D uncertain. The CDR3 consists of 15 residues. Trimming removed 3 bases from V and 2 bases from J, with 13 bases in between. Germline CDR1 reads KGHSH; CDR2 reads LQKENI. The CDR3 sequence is CASSPPGSMNYGYTF. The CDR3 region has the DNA TGTGCCAGCTCACCCCCGGGGTCGATGAACTATGGCTACACCTTC.

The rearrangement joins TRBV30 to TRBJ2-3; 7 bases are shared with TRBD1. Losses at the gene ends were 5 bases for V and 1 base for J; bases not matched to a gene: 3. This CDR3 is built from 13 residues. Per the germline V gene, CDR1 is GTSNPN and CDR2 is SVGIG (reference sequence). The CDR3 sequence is CAWATGGTDTQYF. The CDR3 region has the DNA TGTGCCTGGGCAACAGGGGGCACAGATACGCAGTATTTT.

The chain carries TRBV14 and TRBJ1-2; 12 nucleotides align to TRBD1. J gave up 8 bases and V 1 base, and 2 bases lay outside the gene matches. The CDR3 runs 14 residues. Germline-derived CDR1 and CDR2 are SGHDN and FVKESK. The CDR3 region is CASSQGGTGGGYTF. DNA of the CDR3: TGTGCCAGCAGCCAAGGCGGGACAGGGGGCGGCTACACCTTC.

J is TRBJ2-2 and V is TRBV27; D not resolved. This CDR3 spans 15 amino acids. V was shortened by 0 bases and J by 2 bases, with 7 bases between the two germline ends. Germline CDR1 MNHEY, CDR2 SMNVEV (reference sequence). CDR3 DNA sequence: TGTGCCAGCAGTTTATCAATATCAAACACCGGGGAGCTGTTTTTT. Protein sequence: CASSLSISNTGELFF.

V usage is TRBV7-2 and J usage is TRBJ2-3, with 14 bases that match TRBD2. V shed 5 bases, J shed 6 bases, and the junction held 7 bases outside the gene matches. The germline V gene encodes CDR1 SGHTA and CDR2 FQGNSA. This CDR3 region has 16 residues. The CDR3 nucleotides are TGTGCCAGCAGCCCAGGACTAGCGGGGGGACGGGATACGCAGTATTTT. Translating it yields CASSPGLAGGRDTQYF.

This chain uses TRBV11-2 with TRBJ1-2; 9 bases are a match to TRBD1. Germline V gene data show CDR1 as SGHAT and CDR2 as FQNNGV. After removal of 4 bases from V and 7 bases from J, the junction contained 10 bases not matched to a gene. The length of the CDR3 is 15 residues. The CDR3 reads CASSSDPGTGIGYTF. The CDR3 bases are TGTGCCAGCAGCTCCGATCCCGGGACAGGGATTGGCTACACCTTC.

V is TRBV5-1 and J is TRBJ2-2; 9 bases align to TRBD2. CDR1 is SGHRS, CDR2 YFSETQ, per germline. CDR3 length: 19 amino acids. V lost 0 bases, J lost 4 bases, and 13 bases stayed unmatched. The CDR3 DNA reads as TGCGCCAGCAGCTTGGGGATAATAAAGCGGGGGGCTCTCACCGGGGAGCTGTTTTTT. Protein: CASSLGIIKRGALTGELFF.

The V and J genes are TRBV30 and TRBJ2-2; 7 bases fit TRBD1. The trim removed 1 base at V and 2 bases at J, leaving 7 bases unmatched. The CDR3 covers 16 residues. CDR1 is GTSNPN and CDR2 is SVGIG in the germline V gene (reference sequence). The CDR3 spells CAWSEGALPNTGELFF. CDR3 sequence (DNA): TGTGCCTGGAGTGAGGGGGCTCTACCAAACACCGGGGAGCTGTTTTTT.

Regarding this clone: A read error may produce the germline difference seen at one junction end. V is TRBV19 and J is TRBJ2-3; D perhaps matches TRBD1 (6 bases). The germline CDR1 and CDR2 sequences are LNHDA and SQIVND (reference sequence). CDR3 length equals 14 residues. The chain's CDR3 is CATSSPGATDTQYF. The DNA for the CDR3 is TGTGCCACTAGTAGTCCAGGGGCGACAGATACGCAGTATTTT.

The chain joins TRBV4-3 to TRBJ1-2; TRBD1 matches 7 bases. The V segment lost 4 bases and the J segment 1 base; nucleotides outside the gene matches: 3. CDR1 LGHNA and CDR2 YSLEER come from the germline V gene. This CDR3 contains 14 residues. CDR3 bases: TGCGCCAGCAGCCTTGGGACAGATAACTATGGCTACACCTTC. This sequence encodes CASSLGTDNYGYTF.

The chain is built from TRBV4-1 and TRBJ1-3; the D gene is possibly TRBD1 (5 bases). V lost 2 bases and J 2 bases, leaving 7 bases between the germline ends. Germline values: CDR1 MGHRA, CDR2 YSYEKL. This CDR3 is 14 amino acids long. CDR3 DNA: TGCGCCAGCAGCCAACAGGGTCCTGGAAACACCATATATTTT. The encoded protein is CASSQQGPGNTIYF.

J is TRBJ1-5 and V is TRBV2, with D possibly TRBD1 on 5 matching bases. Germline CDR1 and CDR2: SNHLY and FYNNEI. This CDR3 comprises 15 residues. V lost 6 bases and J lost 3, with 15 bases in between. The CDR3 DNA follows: TGTGCCAGCAGCCCACAACCAGGGTTCAATCAGCCCCAGCATTTT. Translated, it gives CASSPQPGFNQPQHF.

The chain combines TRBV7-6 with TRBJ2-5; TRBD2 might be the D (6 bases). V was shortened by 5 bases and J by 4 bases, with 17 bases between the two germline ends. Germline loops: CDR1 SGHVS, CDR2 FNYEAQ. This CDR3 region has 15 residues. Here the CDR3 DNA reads TGTGCCAGCAGCCCCAGCGGGTTGGGGGGAGAGACCCAGTACTTC. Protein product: CASSPSGLGGETQYF.

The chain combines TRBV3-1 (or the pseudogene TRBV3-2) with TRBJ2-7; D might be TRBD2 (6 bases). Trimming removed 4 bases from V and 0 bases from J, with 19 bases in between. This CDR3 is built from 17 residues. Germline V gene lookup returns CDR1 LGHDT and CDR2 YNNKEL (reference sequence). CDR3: CASSRGVFTQSSYEQYF. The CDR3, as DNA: TGTGCCAGCAGCCGGGGGGTATTTACCCAGAGCTCCTACGAGCAGTACTTC.

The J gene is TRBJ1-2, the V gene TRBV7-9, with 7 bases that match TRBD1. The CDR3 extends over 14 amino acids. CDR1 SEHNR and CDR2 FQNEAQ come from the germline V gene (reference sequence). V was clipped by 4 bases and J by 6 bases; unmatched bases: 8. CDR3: CASSSTGEGNGYTF. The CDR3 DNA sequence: TGTGCCAGCAGCTCAACAGGGGAAGGGAATGGCTACACCTTC.

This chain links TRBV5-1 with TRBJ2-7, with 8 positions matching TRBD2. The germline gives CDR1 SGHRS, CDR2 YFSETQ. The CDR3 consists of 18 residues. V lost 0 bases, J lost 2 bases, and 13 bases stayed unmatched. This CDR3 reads CASSLDARTSSITYEQYF. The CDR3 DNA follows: TGCGCCAGCAGCTTGGACGCTAGGACTAGCTCTATCACCTACGAGCAGTACTTC.

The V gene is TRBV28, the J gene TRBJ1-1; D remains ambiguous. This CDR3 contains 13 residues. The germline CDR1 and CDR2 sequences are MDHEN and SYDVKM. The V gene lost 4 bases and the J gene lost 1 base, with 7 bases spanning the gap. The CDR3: CASSSAGNTEAFF. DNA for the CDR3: TGTGCCAGCAGTTCCGCAGGGAACACTGAAGCTTTCTTT. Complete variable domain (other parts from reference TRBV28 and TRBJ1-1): DVKVTQSSRYLVKRTGEKVFLECVQDMDHENMFWYRQDPGLGLRLIYFSYDVKMKEKGDIPEGYSVSREKKERFSLILESASTNQTSMYLCASSSAGNTEAFFGQGTRLTVV.